This T cell receptor (beta chain) stems from a study of cytomegalovirus exposure and HLA in healthy donors. This CDR3 region has 13 residues. Germline lookup yields CDR1 SGHRS and CDR2 YFSETQ. With 0 bases removed from V and 5 bases from J, the gap between germline ends came to 7 bases. The PCR was carried out with 60 Vbeta primers and 13 Jbeta primers. TCRdb's table, derived via immunoSEQ multiplex PCR, lists solely in-frame clones and lacks some. This table holds some 120,000 clones, around 85% found once. This rearrangement joins TRBV5-1 to TRBJ2-3, with a weak D call TRBD2 (5 bases). Source material: PBMCs. The TCR was taken from a woman aged 25 to 39 in good health and CMV-seropositive. CDR3 nucleotides: TGCGCCAGCAGCTTGGTTGGAGGAGATACGCAGTATTTT. Its protein is CASSLVGGDTQYF.